This entry lists 21 T cell receptor beta chains sequenced from one sample in a study of T-cell memory formation after mild COVID-19. MiXCR, applied by TCRdb to the 5' RACE reads, yields one record per CDR3 protein. The table shows roughly 370,000 distinct CDR3 sequences, with 15% to 20% occurring only once. Sequencing was carried out using PBMCs or a T cell subset sorted from them (not recorded which). The origin of the receptors is a man younger than 35 who had mild COVID-19 (a few samples of this study predate the infection). Cell type and time point are not known.

This clonotype has a handful of counts. The CDR3 DNA follows: TGCGCCAGCAGCTCAACGCCGACTGGGGCCAACGTCCTGACTTTC. This encodes CASSSTPTGANVLTF. The rearrangement uses TRBV5-1 and TRBJ2-6; no clear D gene. This CDR3 comprises 15 residues. Trimming took 3 bases from V and 2 from J, leaving 9 bases between them. Germline V gene data show CDR1 as SGHRS and CDR2 as YFSETQ.

This clonotype was found a few times. The chain carries TRBV6-5 and TRBJ1-2; 10 bases align to TRBD1. Germline CDR1 reads MNHEY; CDR2 reads SVGAGI. The CDR3 loop spans 16 amino acids. J was trimmed by 2 bases and V by 4 bases; bases with no gene match: 7. The CDR3 here is CASSSDRGRLNYGYTF. In nucleotides, the CDR3 is TGTGCCAGCAGTTCGGACAGGGGGAGGTTAAACTATGGCTACACCTTC.

The sample holds many counts of this clonotype. CDR3 bases: TGTGCCAGCAGCTTAGTAATAGATACGCAGTATTTT. Protein sequence: CASSLVIDTQYF. V is TRBV7-2 and J is TRBJ2-3; the D is unclear. The CDR3 spans 12 residues. V lost 1 base to trimming and J lost 5 bases, with 4 bases between them. Germline V gene lookup returns CDR1 SGHTA and CDR2 FQGNSA.

V gene TRBV7-9 combines with J gene TRBJ2-5, with TRBD1 matching 10 bases. This CDR3 is 16 amino acids long. CDR1 is SEHNR and CDR2 is FQNEAQ in the germline V gene (reference sequence). V lost 5 bases, J lost 2 bases, and 8 bases stayed unmatched. This chain's CDR3 is CASSAPGTGDQETQYF. In DNA form, the CDR3 reads TGTGCCAGCAGCGCCCCCGGGACAGGGGATCAAGAGACCCAGTACTTC.

DNA of the CDR3: TGTGCCAGCAGTTACTCCCGGTGGGCTACCTACGAGCAGTACTTC. Translation: CASSYSRWATYEQYF. This sequence joins TRBV6-5 and TRBJ2-7; D remains unclear. The germline V gene encodes CDR1 MNHEY and CDR2 SVGAGI. Trimming took off 0 bases at V and 2 bases at J, with 11 bases between the two ends. CDR3 size: 15 residues.

This clonotype was recorded a few times. The chain uses TRBV20-1 and TRBJ2-1; D gene uncertain. Trimming took off 0 bases at V and 6 bases at J, with 6 bases between the two ends. Germline assignment: CDR1 DFQATT and CDR2 SNEGSKA (reference sequence). The CDR3 sequence is 12 residues long. The CDR3 is CSARDSSNEQFF. As DNA, the CDR3 is TGCAGTGCTAGAGATTCCAGCAATGAGCAGTTCTTC.

V is TRBV10-3 and J is TRBJ2-2; D call uncertain. The CDR3 is 14 amino acids. Looked up from germline, CDR1 is ENHRY and CDR2 is SYGVKD. V was cut by 10 bases and J by 0 bases, with 12 bases left in between. CDR3 nucleotide sequence: TGTGCCACCAGGTCATTAGCGAACACCGGGGAGCTGTTTTTT. Its translation: CATRSLANTGELFF.

Written as DNA, the CDR3 is TGCAGCGTTCCAGGGAGAGGAGGGGGTCTCGGAGCCAAAAACATTCAGTACTTC. It specifies CSVPGRGGGLGAKNIQYF. The chain is built from TRBV29-1 and TRBJ2-4; D may correspond to TRBD1 or TRBD2 (6 bases each). The CDR3 consists of 18 residues. Trimming left V 5 bases short and J 0 bases short, with 23 bases between. Per germline, CDR1 SQVTM and CDR2 ANQGSEA.

J is TRBJ1-1 and V is TRBV28; possibly TRBD1 for D (6 bases). The V gene's germline CDR1 is MDHEN and CDR2 SYDVKM. The CDR3 sequence is 15 residues long. The germline V and J ends were trimmed by 6 bases and 1 base, with 15 bases remaining between them. For the CDR3, the DNA is TGTGCCAGCAGGCCCTCGGGGGCGGCGAACACTGAAGCTTTCTTT. It yields the protein CASRPSGAANTEAFF.

V usage is TRBV14 and J usage is TRBJ2-6; a weak D match, TRBD2 (5 bases). The CDR3 is made up of 15 amino acids. Between the trimmed V and J ends, which lost 4 bases and 4 bases, there was a span of 11 bases. Germline values: CDR1 SGHDN, CDR2 FVKESK. CDR3 residues: CASSREGAGANVLTF. CDR3 DNA: TGTGCCAGCAGCCGAGAGGGTGCCGGGGCCAACGTCCTGACTTTC.

A few counts support this clonotype. The rearrangement uses TRBV9 and TRBJ2-5; 8 bases match TRBD1. V dropped 2 bases and J dropped 3; count of bases not matched to a gene: 3. The CDR3 totals 14 residues. Germline CDR1 and CDR2: SGDLS and YYNGEE. CDR3 sequence: CASSVQGAKETQYF. DNA of the CDR3: TGTGCCAGCAGCGTTCAGGGGGCGAAAGAGACCCAGTACTTC. Based on the CDR3 plus reference TRBV9 and TRBJ2-5, the full variable domain is DSGVTQTPKHLITATGQRVTLRCSPRSGDLSVYWYQQSLDQGLQFLIQYYNGEERAKGNILERFSAQQFPDLHSELNLSSLELGDSALYFCASSVQGAKETQYFGPGTRLLVL.

The sample holds a few counts of this clonotype. The V call is TRBV6-5, the J call TRBJ2-5; D uncertain. The V gene's germline CDR1 is MNHEY and CDR2 SVGAGI. Trimming shortened V by 3 bases and J by 7 bases, and 6 bases separated the two germline ends. The CDR3 is 11 amino acids. CDR3 in amino acids: CASSYFWTQYF. Here the CDR3 DNA reads TGTGCCAGCAGTTATTTTTGGACCCAGTACTTC.

This clonotype turned up a few times. The chain links TRBV5-1 to TRBJ1-1; 9 bases line up with TRBD1. Trimming cost V 3 bases and J 5 bases; bases outside gene matches: 2. The CDR3 covers 13 residues. Per germline, CDR1 SGHRS and CDR2 YFSETQ. DNA for the CDR3: TGCGCCAGCAGCTGGGGGACAGGGACTGAAGCTTTCTTT. It translates to CASSWGTGTEAFF.

The CDR3 DNA is TGTGCCAGCAGCGTAGCCGCAGGGTATGGCTACACCTTC. This translates into CASSVAAGYGYTF. The V call is TRBV9, the J call TRBJ1-2; a weak D match, TRBD1 (5 bases). With 0 bases removed from V and 5 bases from J, the gap between germline ends came to 8 bases. This CDR3 region has 13 residues. Germline lookup yields CDR1 SGDLS and CDR2 YYNGEE.

This clonotype was seen a few times. The chain uses TRBV19 and TRBJ1-3; the D gene is possibly TRBD1 (5 bases). The CDR3 totals 17 residues. From germline, CDR1 is LNHDA and CDR2 SQIVND (reference sequence). The germline V and J ends were trimmed by 3 bases and 0 bases, with 15 bases remaining between them. The chain's CDR3 is CASSITGTPISGNTIYF. In nucleotides, the CDR3 is TGTGCCAGTAGTATTACGGGGACGCCAATCTCTGGAAACACCATATATTTT.

This clonotype was observed many times. The V and J genes are TRBV15 and TRBJ1-2; 7 nucleotides line up with TRBD1. The germline CDR1 and CDR2 sequences are LNHNV and YYDKDF (reference sequence). Trimming removed 0 bases from V and 2 bases from J; junction bases left unmatched: 6. This CDR3 is 16 amino acids long. The CDR3 region has the DNA TGTGCCACCAGCAGAGAAGGGACAGCGAAAAACTATGGCTACACCTTC. Translating gives CATSREGTAKNYGYTF.

This clonotype was detected only a few times. V is TRBV4-1 and J is TRBJ1-1, with D perhaps matching TRBD1 (6 bases). The germline gives CDR1 MGHRA, CDR2 YSYEKL. There are 15 residues in the CDR3. The ends were cut back, 4 bases at V and 2 bases at J, with 14 bases in the middle. CDR3 sequence: CASSRVPGANTEAFF. CDR3 nucleotides: TGCGCCAGCAGCCGAGTTCCAGGGGCTAACACTGAAGCTTTCTTT.

Remarks on this clonotype: A much bigger clone sits one base away, suggesting this may be a read error. This chain connects TRBV7-9 to TRBJ2-2, with D tentatively TRBD2 (6 bases). Per the germline V gene, CDR1 is SEHNR and CDR2 is FQNEAQ (reference sequence). The CDR3 is 13 amino acids. In DNA, the CDR3 is TGTGACAGCAGCTTCTGGGAGGCCGGGGAGCTGTTTTTT. Translated, it gives CDSSFWEAGELFF.

A word on this clonotype: One base away lies a much larger clone, so this may be a sequencing read error. The CDR3: CASSSTGYTEAFF. CDR3 in DNA: TGTGCCAGCAGCTCAACAGGGTACACTGAAGCTTTCTTT. The chain carries TRBV5-5 and TRBJ1-1; D might be TRBD1 (6 bases). Per the germline V gene, CDR1 is SGHKS and CDR2 is YYEKEE (reference sequence). The CDR3 loop spans 13 amino acids. Trimming cost V 3 bases and J 3 bases, with 9 bases left between them.

The genes are TRBV10-3 and TRBJ1-1; TRBD1 is a possible D gene (6 bases). The germline CDR1 and CDR2 sequences are ENHRY and SYGVKD. V lost 11 bases to trimming and J lost 4 bases, with 14 bases between them. This CDR3 is 12 amino acids long. The CDR3 loop is CASSRGATEAFF. The CDR3, as DNA: TGTGCCTCCTCTCGGGGGGCCACTGAAGCTTTCTTT.

This clonotype was counted at least ten times. The CDR3 sequence: CASSSVKRGEQFF. The CDR3 nucleotides read TGTGCCAGCAGCTCCGTTAAGCGGGGTGAGCAGTTCTTC. V usage is TRBV7-9 and J usage is TRBJ2-1; 7 nucleotides agree with TRBD2. Germline values: CDR1 SEHNR, CDR2 FQNEAQ (reference sequence). The CDR3 length is 13 residues. With V trimmed by 4 bases and J by 9 bases, 6 bases remained unmatched.